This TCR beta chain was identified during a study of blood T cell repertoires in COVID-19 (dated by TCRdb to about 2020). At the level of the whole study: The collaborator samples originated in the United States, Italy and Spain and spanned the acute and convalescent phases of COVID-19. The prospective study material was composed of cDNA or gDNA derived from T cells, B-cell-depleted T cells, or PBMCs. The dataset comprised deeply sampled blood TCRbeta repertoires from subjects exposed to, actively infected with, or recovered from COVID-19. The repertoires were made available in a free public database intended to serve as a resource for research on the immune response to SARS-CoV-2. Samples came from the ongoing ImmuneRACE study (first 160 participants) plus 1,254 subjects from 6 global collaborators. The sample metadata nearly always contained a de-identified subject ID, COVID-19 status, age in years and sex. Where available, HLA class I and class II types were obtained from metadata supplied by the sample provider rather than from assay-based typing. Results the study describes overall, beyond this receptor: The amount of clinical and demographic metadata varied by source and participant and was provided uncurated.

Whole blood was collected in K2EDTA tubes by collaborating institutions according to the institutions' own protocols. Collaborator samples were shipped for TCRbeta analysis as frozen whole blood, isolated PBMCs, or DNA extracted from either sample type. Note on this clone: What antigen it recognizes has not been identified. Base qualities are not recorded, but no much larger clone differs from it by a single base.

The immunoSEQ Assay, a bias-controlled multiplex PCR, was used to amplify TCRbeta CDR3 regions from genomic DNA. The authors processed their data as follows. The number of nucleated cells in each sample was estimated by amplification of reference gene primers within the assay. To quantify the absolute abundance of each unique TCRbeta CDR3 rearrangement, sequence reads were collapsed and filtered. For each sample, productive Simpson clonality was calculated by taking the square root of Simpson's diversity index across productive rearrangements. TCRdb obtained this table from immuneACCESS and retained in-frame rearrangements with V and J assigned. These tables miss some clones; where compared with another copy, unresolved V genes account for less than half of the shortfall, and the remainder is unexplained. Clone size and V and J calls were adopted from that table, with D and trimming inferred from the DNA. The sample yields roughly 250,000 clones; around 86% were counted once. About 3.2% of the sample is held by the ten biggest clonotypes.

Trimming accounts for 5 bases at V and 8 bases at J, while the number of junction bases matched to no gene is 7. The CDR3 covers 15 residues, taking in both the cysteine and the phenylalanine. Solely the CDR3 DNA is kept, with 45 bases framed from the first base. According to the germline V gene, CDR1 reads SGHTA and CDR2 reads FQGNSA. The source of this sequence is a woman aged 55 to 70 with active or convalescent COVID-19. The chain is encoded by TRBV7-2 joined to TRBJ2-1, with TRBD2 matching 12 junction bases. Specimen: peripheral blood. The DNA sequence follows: TGTGCCAGCAGCCAAACTAGCGGGGGGAATTATGAGCAGTTCTTC. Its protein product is CASSQTSGGNYEQFF.